A selection of T cell receptor beta chains follows, all from one sample in a study of blood T cells in healthy people across ages. TCRdb independently ran MiXCR on the 5' RACE reads; one entry per CDR3 protein. The table includes fewer than 2,000,000 distinct CDR3 sequences, roughly two fifths detected once. Sequencing input: blood. The receptors originated from a human donor in good health. CDR3s include the opening cysteine and the closing phenylalanine or tryptophan. Fields, in order: D gene, J gene, V gene, clone size, CDR3 protein, CDR3 DNA. A D gene is named only where the DNA matches it firmly. Rows may omit the clone size; those that give it use once, few, many or a size class.

. | TRBJ2-7 | TRBV28 | . | CASSLYPGGGQYF | TGTGCCAGCAGTTTATATCCCGGTGGGGGGCAGTACTTC
. | TRBJ1-2 | TRBV7-6 | many | CASSPRAGLNYGYTF | TGTGCCAGCAGCCCTCGCGCAGGCCTAAACTATGGCTACACCTTC
TRBD1 | TRBJ1-1 | TRBV7-3 | few | CASSLEGQFEAFF | TGTGCCAGCAGCTTAGAGGGACAGTTTGAAGCTTTCTTT
. | TRBJ2-5 | TRBV29-1 | few | CSVEMGSGETQYF | TGCAGCGTTGAAATGGGGTCAGGAGAGACCCAGTACTTC
TRBD2 | TRBJ2-1 | TRBV14 | few | CASSPKAGEKYNEQFF | TGTGCCAGCAGCCCCAAAGCGGGGGAGAAGTACAATGAGCAGTTCTTC
. | TRBJ2-7 | TRBV7-2 | few | CASSPQGGFLYEQYF | TGTGCCAGCAGCCCCCAGGGGGGGTTCCTCTACGAGCAGTACTTC
TRBD1 | TRBJ2-7 | TRBV20-1 | . | CSAVFPGQGAVEQYF | TGCAGTGCTGTATTTCCGGGACAGGGGGCTGTCGAGCAGTACTTC
. | TRBJ1-1 | TRBV18 | few | CASSPPKGVNTEAFF | TGTGCCAGCTCACCGCCTAAAGGGGTGAACACTGAAGCTTTCTTT
. | TRBJ2-1 | TRBV12-3/TRBV12-4 | few | CASSTSGTIKRGYNEQFF | TGTGCCAGCAGCACCTCCGGGACAATCAAACGGGGCTACAATGAGCAGTTCTTC
. | TRBJ2-2 | TRBV9 | . | CASSVVPGQSGELFF | TGTGCCAGCAGCGTAGTCCCAGGACAATCCGGGGAGCTGTTTTTT
. | TRBJ2-5 | TRBV7-3 | few | CASSTGRGETQYF | TGTGCCAGCAGCACGGGGAGAGGAGAGACCCAGTACTTC
. | TRBJ1-2 | TRBV10-3 | . | CAISGGHSFNYGYTF | TGTGCCATCAGCGGAGGACACTCGTTTAACTATGGCTACACCTTC
. | TRBJ2-5 | TRBV12-5 | . | CASGASGEVGETQYF | TGTGCTAGTGGTGCCTCGGGGGAGGTAGGGGAGACCCAGTACTTC
. | TRBJ2-2 | TRBV6-5 | . | CASLPVGQGLAGELFF | TGTGCCAGCCTCCCCGTGGGGCAGGGGCTGGCCGGGGAGCTGTTTTTT
TRBD2 | TRBJ2-1 | TRBV2 | . | CASSEAGGGAYNEQFF | TGTGCCAGCAGTGAAGCGGGCGGGGGGGCCTACAATGAGCAGTTCTTC
. | TRBJ2-6 | TRBV9 | few | CASSVVEFFSSGANVLTF | TGTGCCAGCAGCGTAGTCGAGTTTTTTAGCTCTGGGGCCAACGTCCTGACTTTC
. | TRBJ1-1 | TRBV12-3/TRBV12-4 | . | CASSLYAFF | TGTGCCAGCAGTTTATATGCTTTCTTT
TRBD1 | TRBJ1-2 | TRBV4-3 | many | CASSQGGTGFGYTF | TGCGCCAGCAGCCAAGGAGGGACAGGGTTTGGCTACACCTTC
. | TRBJ2-5 | TRBV30 | . | CAWSVGGGKTQYF | TGTGCCTGGAGTGTCGGAGGGGGGAAGACCCAGTACTTC
. | TRBJ2-7 | TRBV7-2 | few | CASSPSVGPNEQYF | TGTGCCAGCAGCCCATCGGTAGGTCCCAACGAGCAGTACTTC
. | TRBJ1-1 | TRBV7-9 | . | CASSLIIGAEAFF | TGTGCCAGCAGCTTAATAATCGGCGCTGAAGCTTTCTTT
. | TRBJ1-1 | TRBV7-9 | few | CASRIAGDNTEAFF | TGTGCCAGCAGAATCGCCGGGGACAACACTGAAGCTTTCTTT
. | TRBJ2-1 | TRBV7-2 | . | CASSSRFGGSSYNEQFF | TGTGCCAGCAGCTCCCGTTTCGGGGGTAGCTCCTACAATGAGCAGTTCTTC
TRBD1 | TRBJ2-1 | TRBV4-3 | . | CASSQVTGPANEQFF | TGCGCCAGCAGCCAAGTGACAGGGCCCGCAAATGAGCAGTTCTTC
TRBD1 | TRBJ1-2 | TRBV7-3 | . | CASSFQGALGYTF | TGTGCCAGCAGCTTCCAGGGGGCTCTTGGCTACACCTTC
. | TRBJ1-6 | TRBV7-2 | . | CASSLSISQGTSPLHF | TGTGCCAGCAGCTTATCCATAAGCCAGGGAACTTCACCCCTCCACTTT
TRBD1 | TRBJ2-5 | TRBV6-2/TRBV6-3 | few | CASSRTPGTGLETQYF | TGTGCCAGCAGTCGAACCCCGGGGACAGGGTTGGAGACCCAGTACTTC
. | TRBJ2-1 | TRBV12-3/TRBV12-4 | many | CASSLAASEQFF | TGTGCCAGCAGTTTAGCGGCGAGTGAGCAGTTCTTC
. | TRBJ2-1 | TRBV20-1 | once | CSAMKTQNNEQFF | TGCAGTGCCATGAAGACCCAAAACAATGAGCAGTTCTTC
TRBD1 | TRBJ2-5 | TRBV12-3/TRBV12-4 | . | CASSLEGQGAPQETQYF | TGTGCCAGCAGTTTAGAAGGACAGGGGGCACCTCAAGAGACCCAGTACTTC
. | TRBJ1-4 | TRBV3-1 | . | CASSQDRTRGEQEKLFF | TGTGCCAGCAGCCAAGATAGAACTAGAGGGGAACAGGAAAAACTGTTTTTT
TRBD1 | TRBJ1-1 | TRBV19 | . | CASSIHRGLMNTEAFF | TGTGCCAGTAGTATCCACAGGGGGCTGATGAACACTGAAGCTTTCTTT
TRBD1 | TRBJ2-1 | TRBV7-8 | few | CASSPRTGTYYNEQFF | TGTGCCAGCAGCCCTCGGACAGGTACTTACTACAATGAGCAGTTCTTC
. | TRBJ2-1 | TRBV6-6 | . | CASSYGAGPNEQFF | TGTGCCAGCAGTTACGGGGCCGGTCCCAATGAGCAGTTCTTC
. | TRBJ1-2 | TRBV12-3/TRBV12-4 | . | CASIFGDGANYGYTF | TGTGCCAGCATCTTCGGGGACGGAGCTAACTATGGCTACACCTTC
. | TRBJ2-7 | TRBV6-2/TRBV6-3 | . | CASSTIGEHEQYF | TGTGCCAGCAGTACGATAGGGGAACACGAGCAGTACTTC
. | TRBJ2-3 | TRBV6-2/TRBV6-3 | . | CASSSLVGPPTDTQYF | TGTGCCAGCAGTTCCCTCGTGGGCCCCCCTACAGATACGCAGTATTTT
. | TRBJ2-3 | TRBV20-1 | few | CSAPFRSDTQYF | TGCAGTGCCCCTTTCCGTAGTGACACGCAGTATTTT
. | TRBJ2-6 | TRBV25-1 | few | CATTDFGANVLTF | TGTGCCACCACGGATTTTGGGGCCAACGTCCTGACTTTC
. | TRBJ2-3 | TRBV7-3 | many | CASSPSGGTDTQYF | TGCGCCAGCAGCCCTTCGGGGGGCACAGATACGCAGTATTTT
. | TRBJ1-1 | TRBV25-1 | . | CASSEGLSLTNTEAFF | TGTGCCAGCAGTGAAGGCCTAAGTTTGACAAACACTGAAGCTTTCTTT
. | TRBJ2-1 | TRBV21-1 | . | CASSKVETGEGNEQFF | TGTGCCAGCAGCAAAGTTGAGACAGGGGAGGGCAATGAGCAGTTCTTC
TRBD1 | TRBJ2-1 | TRBV28 | few | CASKPPGGRITSTGVSYNEQFF | TGTGCCAGCAAACCGCCAGGGGGAAGAATCACTTCCACAGGGGTCTCCTACAATGAGCAGTTCTTC
TRBD2 | TRBJ2-1 | TRBV9 | . | CASSVDSGGADNEQFF | TGTGCCAGCAGCGTAGACAGCGGGGGGGCGGACAATGAGCAGTTCTTC
. | TRBJ1-5 | TRBV3-1 | . | CASSQGGCYASNQPQHF | TGTGCCAGCAGCCAAGGGGGATGCTACGCTAGCAATCAGCCCCAGCATTTT
. | TRBJ2-6 | TRBV9 | . | CASTTDRVSGANVLTF | TGTGCCAGCACCACCGATCGGGTCTCTGGGGCCAACGTCCTGACTTTC
TRBD1 | TRBJ1-2 | TRBV12-3/TRBV12-4 | . | CASGFGTGDGYTF | TGTGCCAGCGGATTCGGGACAGGGGATGGCTACACCTTC